Shown below are 2 T cell receptor beta chains from a single sample sequenced in a study of T cell responses to AZD1222 COVID-19 vaccine. The repertoire was sequenced with immunoSEQ multiplex PCR; TCRdb's copy has only in-frame clones and lacks some. The sample records about 120,000 clones, approximately 90% being singletons. The sample here was peripheral blood, taken on day 0 of AZD1222 vaccination. These receptors were obtained from an adult in good health.

This chain connects TRBV6-5 to TRBJ1-4, with TRBD1 matching 8 bases. Germline V CDR1 and CDR2: MNHEY, SVGAGI. J gave up 7 bases and V 4 bases, and 8 bases lay outside the gene matches. This CDR3 contains 15 residues. The CDR3: CASSSDRGSSEKLFF. Here the CDR3 DNA reads TGTGCCAGCAGTTCCGACAGGGGAAGCAGTGAAAAACTGTTTTTT.

In its sample, this clone was seen once. The J gene is TRBJ2-6, the V gene TRBV5-1; TRBD1 agrees at 10 bases. The CDR3 is made up of 19 amino acids. V trimming: 1 base; J trimming: 1 base; junction bases outside the gene matches: 8. Per the germline V gene, CDR1 is SGHRS and CDR2 is YFSETQ. CDR3 sequence: CASSLNGQGVSSGANVLTF. The CDR3 nucleotides read TGCGCCAGCAGCTTGAACGGACAGGGGGTCTCATCTGGGGCCAACGTCCTGACTTTC.